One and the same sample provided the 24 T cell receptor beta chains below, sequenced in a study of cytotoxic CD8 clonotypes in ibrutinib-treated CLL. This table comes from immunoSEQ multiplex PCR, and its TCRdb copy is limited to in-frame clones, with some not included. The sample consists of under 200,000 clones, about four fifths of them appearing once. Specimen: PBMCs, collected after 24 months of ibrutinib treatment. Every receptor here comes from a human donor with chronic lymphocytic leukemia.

In nucleotides, the CDR3 is TGTGCCAGCAGCCAAGGGAATGGGACAGGGGCCTTGAACACTGAAGCTTTCTTT. Translated, it gives CASSQGNGTGALNTEAFF. The chain is built from TRBV4-2 and TRBJ1-1; 10 bases map to TRBD1. CDR1 is LGHNA, CDR2 YNFKEQ, per germline. The CDR3 contains 18 residues. The J segment lost 0 bases and the V segment lost 1 base, leaving 8 bases of the junction unmatched.

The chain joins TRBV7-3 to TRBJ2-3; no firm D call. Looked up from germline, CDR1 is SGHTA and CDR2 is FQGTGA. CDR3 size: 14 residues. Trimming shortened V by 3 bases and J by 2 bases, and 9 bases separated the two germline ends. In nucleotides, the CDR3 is TGTGCCAGCAGCTTTACTGGACCCACAGATACGCAGTATTTT. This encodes CASSFTGPTDTQYF.

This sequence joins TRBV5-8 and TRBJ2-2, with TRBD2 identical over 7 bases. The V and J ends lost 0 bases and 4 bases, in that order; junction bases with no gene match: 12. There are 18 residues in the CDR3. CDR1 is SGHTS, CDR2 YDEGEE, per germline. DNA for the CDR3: TGTGCCAGCAGCTTGGGAGCCGAAGGCGGGAGATTCACCGGGGAGCTGTTTTTT. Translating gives CASSLGAEGGRFTGELFF.

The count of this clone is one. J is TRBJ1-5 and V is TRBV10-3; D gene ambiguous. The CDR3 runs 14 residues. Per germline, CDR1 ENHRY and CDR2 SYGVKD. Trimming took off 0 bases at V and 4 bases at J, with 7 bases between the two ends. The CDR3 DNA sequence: TGTGCCATCAGTGAGTCGACGAGGAATCAGCCCCAGCATTTT. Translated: CAISESTRNQPQHF.

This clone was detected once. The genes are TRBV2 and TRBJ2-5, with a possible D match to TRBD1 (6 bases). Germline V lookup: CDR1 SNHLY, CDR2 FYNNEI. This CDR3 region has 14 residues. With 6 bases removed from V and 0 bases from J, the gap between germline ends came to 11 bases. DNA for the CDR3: TGTGCCAGCAGGCCTACAGGGTACCAAGAGACCCAGTACTTC. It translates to CASRPTGYQETQYF.

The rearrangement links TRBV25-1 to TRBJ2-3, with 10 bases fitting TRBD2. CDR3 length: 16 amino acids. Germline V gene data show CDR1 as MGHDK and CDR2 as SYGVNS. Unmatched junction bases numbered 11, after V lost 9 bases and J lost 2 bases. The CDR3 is CASKRSGGAPTDTQYF. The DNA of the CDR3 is TGTGCCAGTAAAAGGAGCGGGGGGGCTCCCACAGATACGCAGTATTTT.

In DNA form, the CDR3 reads TGTGCCAGCAGCAGCGACAGGGAATATAGCAATCAGCCCCAGCATTTT. This codes for CASSSDREYSNQPQHF. V gene TRBV5-6 combines with J gene TRBJ1-5, with TRBD1 matching over 7 bases. Germline V gene sequence: CDR1 SGHDT, CDR2 YYEEEE. The J segment lost 0 bases and the V segment lost 4 bases, leaving 7 bases of the junction unmatched. The CDR3 runs 16 residues.

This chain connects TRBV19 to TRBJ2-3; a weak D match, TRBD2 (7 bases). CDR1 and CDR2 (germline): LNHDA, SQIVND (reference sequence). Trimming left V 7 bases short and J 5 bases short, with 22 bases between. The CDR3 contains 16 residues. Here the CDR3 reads CASTPNGRGARDTQYF. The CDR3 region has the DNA TGTGCCAGTACCCCCAACGGCCGGGGGGCTAGAGATACGCAGTATTTT.

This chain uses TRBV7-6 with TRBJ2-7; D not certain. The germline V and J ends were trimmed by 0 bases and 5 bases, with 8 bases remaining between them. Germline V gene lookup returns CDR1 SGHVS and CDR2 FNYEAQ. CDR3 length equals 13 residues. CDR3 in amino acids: CASSLAPSNEQYF. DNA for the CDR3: TGTGCCAGCAGCTTAGCCCCGAGTAACGAGCAGTACTTC.

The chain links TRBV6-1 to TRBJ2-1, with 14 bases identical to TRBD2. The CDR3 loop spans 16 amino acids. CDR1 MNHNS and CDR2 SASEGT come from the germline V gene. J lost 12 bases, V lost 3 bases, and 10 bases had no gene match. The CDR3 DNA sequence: TGTGCCAGCAGTGAGCCAAAGACTAGCGGGGGGGCGCGGCAGTTCTTC. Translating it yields CASSEPKTSGGARQFF.

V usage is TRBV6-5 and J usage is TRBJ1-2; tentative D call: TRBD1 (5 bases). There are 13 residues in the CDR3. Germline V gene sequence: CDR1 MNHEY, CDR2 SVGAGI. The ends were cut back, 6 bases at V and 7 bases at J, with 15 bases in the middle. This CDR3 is CASSPGAGTGYTF. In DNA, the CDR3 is TGTGCCAGCAGCCCTGGGGCAGGGACTGGCTACACCTTC.

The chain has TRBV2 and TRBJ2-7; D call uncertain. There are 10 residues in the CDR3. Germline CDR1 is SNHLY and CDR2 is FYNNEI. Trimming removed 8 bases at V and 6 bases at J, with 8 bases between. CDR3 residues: CASATGEQYF. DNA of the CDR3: TGTGCCAGCGCGACGGGCGAGCAGTACTTC.

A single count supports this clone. This CDR3 reads CASSLSILAGVGKTQYF. As DNA, the CDR3 is TGTGCCAGCAGTTTATCTATCCTAGCGGGAGTGGGTAAGACCCAGTACTTC. The chain uses TRBV28 and TRBJ2-5; 10 bases match TRBD2. The trim removed 1 base at V and 6 bases at J, leaving 11 bases unmatched. Germline-derived CDR1 and CDR2 are MDHEN and SYDVKM. The CDR3 spans 17 residues.

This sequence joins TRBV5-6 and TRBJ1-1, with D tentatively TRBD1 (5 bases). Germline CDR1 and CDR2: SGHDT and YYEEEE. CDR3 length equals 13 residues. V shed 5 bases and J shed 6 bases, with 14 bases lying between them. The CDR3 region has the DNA TGTGCCAGCAGGCGACAGTATTTAGCTGAAGCTTTCTTT. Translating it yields CASRRQYLAEAFF.

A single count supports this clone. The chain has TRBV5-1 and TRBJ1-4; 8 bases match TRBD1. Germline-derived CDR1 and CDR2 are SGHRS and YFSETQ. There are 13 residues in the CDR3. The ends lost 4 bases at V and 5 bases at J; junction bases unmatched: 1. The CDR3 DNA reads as TGCGCCAGCAGCCGGGACAGGAATGAAAAACTGTTTTTT. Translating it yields CASSRDRNEKLFF.

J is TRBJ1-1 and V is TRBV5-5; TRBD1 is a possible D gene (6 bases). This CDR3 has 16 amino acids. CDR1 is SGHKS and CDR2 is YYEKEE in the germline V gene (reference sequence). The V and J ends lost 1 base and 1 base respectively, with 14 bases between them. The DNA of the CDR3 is TGTGCCAGCAGCTTGCGATGGGGGGCAGGGAACACTGAAGCTTTCTTT. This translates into CASSLRWGAGNTEAFF.

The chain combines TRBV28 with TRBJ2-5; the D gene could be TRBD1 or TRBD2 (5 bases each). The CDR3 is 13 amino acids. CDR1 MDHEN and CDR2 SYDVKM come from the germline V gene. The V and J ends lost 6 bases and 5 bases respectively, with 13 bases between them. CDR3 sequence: CASRGYEGETQYF. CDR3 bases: TGTGCCAGCAGGGGGTACGAGGGGGAGACCCAGTACTTC. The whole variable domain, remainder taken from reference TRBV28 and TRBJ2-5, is DVKVTQSSRYLVKRTGEKVFLECVQDMDHENMFWYRQDPGLGLRLIYFSYDVKMKEKGDIPEGYSVSREKKERFSLILESASTNQTSMYLCASRGYEGETQYFGPGTRLLVL.

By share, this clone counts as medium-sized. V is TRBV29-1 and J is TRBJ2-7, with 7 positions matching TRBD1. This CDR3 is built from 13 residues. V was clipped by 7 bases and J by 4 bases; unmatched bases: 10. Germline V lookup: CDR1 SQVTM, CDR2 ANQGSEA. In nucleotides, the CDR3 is TGCAGCGCCTTTTTCGGGACAGATTACGAGCAGTACTTC. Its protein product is CSAFFGTDYEQYF.

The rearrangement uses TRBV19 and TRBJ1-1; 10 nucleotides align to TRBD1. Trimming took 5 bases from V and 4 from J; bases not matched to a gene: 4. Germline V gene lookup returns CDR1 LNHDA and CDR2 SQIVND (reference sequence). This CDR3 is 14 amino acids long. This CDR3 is CASSVDRGFTEAFF. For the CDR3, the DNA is TGTGCCAGTAGTGTGGACAGGGGGTTCACTGAAGCTTTCTTT.

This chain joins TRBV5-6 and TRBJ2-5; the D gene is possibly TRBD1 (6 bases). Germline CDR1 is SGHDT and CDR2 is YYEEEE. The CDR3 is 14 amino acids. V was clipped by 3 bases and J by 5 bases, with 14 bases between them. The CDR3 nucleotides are TGTGCCAGCAGCTCCTGGGGGCCCTCGGAGACCCAGTACTTC. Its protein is CASSSWGPSETQYF.

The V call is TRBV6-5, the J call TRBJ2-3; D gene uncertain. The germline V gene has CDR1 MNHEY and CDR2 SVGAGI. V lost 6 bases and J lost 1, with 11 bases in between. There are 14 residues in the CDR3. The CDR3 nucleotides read TGTGCCAGCAGCCGGGCCGGAGGCACAGATACGCAGTATTTT. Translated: CASSRAGGTDTQYF.

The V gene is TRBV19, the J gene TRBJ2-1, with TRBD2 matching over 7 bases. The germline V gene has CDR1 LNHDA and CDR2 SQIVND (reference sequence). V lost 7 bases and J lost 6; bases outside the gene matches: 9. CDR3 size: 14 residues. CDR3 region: CASTRGDSSNEQFF. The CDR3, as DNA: TGTGCCAGTACCCGGGGGGATTCTTCCAATGAGCAGTTCTTC.

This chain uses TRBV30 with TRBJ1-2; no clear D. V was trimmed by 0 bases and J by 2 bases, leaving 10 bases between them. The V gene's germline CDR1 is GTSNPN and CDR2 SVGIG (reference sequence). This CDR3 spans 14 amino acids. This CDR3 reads CAWSVKASNYGYTF. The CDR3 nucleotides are TGTGCCTGGAGTGTAAAGGCCTCAAACTATGGCTACACCTTC.

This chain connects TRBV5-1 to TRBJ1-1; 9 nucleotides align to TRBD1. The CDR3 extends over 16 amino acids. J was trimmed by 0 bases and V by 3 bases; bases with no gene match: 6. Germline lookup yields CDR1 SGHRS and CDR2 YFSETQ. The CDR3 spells CASSSRTGELNTEAFF. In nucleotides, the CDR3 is TGCGCCAGCAGCTCTCGGACAGGGGAATTGAACACTGAAGCTTTCTTT.